These 25 T cell receptor beta chains originate from one sample sequenced in a study of control samples from healthy donors and cancer patients. Measured with immunoSEQ multiplex PCR; TCRdb has only the in-frame clones, and not every one. The profile shows under 60,000 clones, over 90% of them singletons. The specimen was PBMCs. Every receptor here comes from a woman aged 45 to 65 with head and neck cancer.

V usage is TRBV28 and J usage is TRBJ2-1, with a possible D match to TRBD2 (5 bases). The length of the CDR3 is 14 residues. V lost 1 base and J 8 bases, leaving 12 bases between the germline ends. Germline values: CDR1 MDHEN, CDR2 SYDVKM. In DNA, the CDR3 is TGTGCCAGCAGTTTATTGGAGAGGGCGGATGAGCAGTTCTTC. It encodes CASSLLERADEQFF.

The DNA for the CDR3 is TGTGCCAGCAGCTTGTTTGGACAGGGGGCGTTTTATGGCTACACCTTC. It encodes CASSLFGQGAFYGYTF. This chain joins TRBV5-4 and TRBJ1-2; TRBD1 agrees at 11 bases. The V gene's germline CDR1 is SGHNT and CDR2 YYREEE (reference sequence). After removal of 1 base from V and 5 bases from J, the junction contained 7 bases not matched to a gene. The CDR3 has 16 residues.

The chain is built from TRBV28 and TRBJ1-1; the D gene is possibly TRBD1 (5 bases). Trimming removed 2 bases at V and 0 bases at J, with 10 bases between. CDR1 is MDHEN, CDR2 SYDVKM, per germline. The CDR3 extends over 15 amino acids. CDR3: CASSLESGMNTEAFF. DNA of the CDR3: TGTGCCAGCAGTTTAGAGTCAGGGATGAACACTGAAGCTTTCTTT. Based on the CDR3 plus reference TRBV28 and TRBJ1-1, the full variable domain is DVKVTQSSRYLVKRTGEKVFLECVQDMDHENMFWYRQDPGLGLRLIYFSYDVKMKEKGDIPEGYSVSREKKERFSLILESASTNQTSMYLCASSLESGMNTEAFFGQGTRLTVV.

The chain recombines TRBV4-1 with TRBJ2-4; TRBD2 is a possible D gene (7 bases). This CDR3 has 15 residues. Trimming took 6 bases from V and 0 from J, leaving 12 bases between them. The germline gives CDR1 MGHRA, CDR2 YSYEKL. CDR3 amino acids: CASRGGELAKNIQYF. The CDR3 DNA reads TGCGCCAGCAGAGGGGGGGAATTAGCCAAAAACATTCAGTACTTC.

The CDR3 here is CASFLGTGLYGYTF. DNA for the CDR3: TGTGCCAGCTTTTTAGGGACAGGGCTCTATGGCTACACCTTC. This chain connects TRBV28 to TRBJ1-2; TRBD1 matches at 9 bases. The CDR3 runs 14 residues. The germline V gene has CDR1 MDHEN and CDR2 SYDVKM. The J segment lost 4 bases and the V segment lost 8 bases, leaving 8 bases of the junction unmatched.

This clone was picked up one time. The chain couples TRBV29-1 to TRBJ2-1, with 9 positions matching TRBD2. CDR1 and CDR2 from the germline V gene are SQVTM and ANQGSEA. J gave up 5 bases and V 4 bases, and 3 bases lay outside the gene matches. The CDR3 has 13 amino acids. In DNA, the CDR3 is TGCAGCGTTGCGAGCGGGGGGAACAATGAGCAGTTCTTC. It is translated as CSVASGGNNEQFF.

The chain recombines TRBV7-9 with TRBJ2-2; D remains unclear. Germline lookup yields CDR1 SEHNR and CDR2 FQNEAQ (reference sequence). CDR3 size: 11 residues. The V and J ends lost 4 bases and 10 bases respectively, with 7 bases between them. CDR3: CASSSLKELFF. Written as DNA, the CDR3 is TGTGCCAGCAGCTCGCTCAAGGAGCTGTTTTTT.

The genes are TRBV7-9 and TRBJ1-4; D is undetermined. V gave up 3 bases and J gave up 0 bases, with 14 bases separating them. Per germline, CDR1 SEHNR and CDR2 FQNEAQ (reference sequence). The CDR3 sequence is 17 residues long. CDR3 sequence (DNA): TGTGCCAGCAGCTTCCTGGGCAGCCCATCAACTAATGAAAAACTGTTTTTT. Translated, it gives CASSFLGSPSTNEKLFF. The entire variable domain, with the rest obtained from reference TRBV7-9 and TRBJ1-4, is as follows: DTGVSQNPRHKITKRGQNVTFRCDPISEHNRLYWYRQTLGQGPEFLTYFQNEAQLEKSRLLSDRFSAERPKGSFSTLEIQRTEQGDSAMYLCASSFLGSPSTNEKLFFGSGTQLSVL.

The chain carries TRBV5-6 and TRBJ2-3; D gene uncertain. The CDR3 runs to 13 residues. Per germline, CDR1 SGHDT and CDR2 YYEEEE. V was pared by 3 bases and J by 6 bases, with 11 bases between. The CDR3 DNA reads TGTGCCAGCAGCTGGTCCGCGGATGATACGCAGTATTTT. Residues: CASSWSADDTQYF.

V usage is TRBV6-4 and J usage is TRBJ2-1; 10 bases align to TRBD2. Germline CDR1 is MRHNA and CDR2 is SNTAGT. This CDR3 has 15 amino acids. J lost 8 bases, V lost 0 bases, and 4 bases had no gene match. In nucleotides, the CDR3 is TGTGCCAGCAGTGACTCCCCTAGCGGGAGAGATGAGCAGTTCTTC. Translation: CASSDSPSGRDEQFF.

V usage is TRBV6-2 or TRBV6-3 and J usage is TRBJ2-3; 14 nucleotides match TRBD2. The CDR3 runs 18 residues. V shed 2 bases and J 4 bases; nucleotides not matched to a gene: 8. CDR1 and CDR2 (germline): MNHEY, SVGEGT. DNA of the CDR3: TGTGCCAGCAGTTACGCCGTGACTAGCGGGAGGGGTGCAGATACGCAGTATTTT. Translating it yields CASSYAVTSGRGADTQYF.

J is TRBJ2-5 and V is TRBV30; D is possibly TRBD1 or TRBD2 (6 bases each). With 0 bases removed from V and 1 base from J, the gap between germline ends came to 9 bases. Germline loops: CDR1 GTSNPN, CDR2 SVGIG (reference sequence). The length of the CDR3 is 14 residues. CDR3 region: CAWSVGGFQETQYF. CDR3 bases: TGTGCCTGGAGTGTAGGGGGGTTCCAAGAGACCCAGTACTTC. Looking up the rest from reference TRBV30 and TRBJ2-5 gives the full variable domain: SQTIHQWPATLVQPVGSPLSLECTVEGTSNPNLYWYRQAAGRGLQLLFYSVGIGQISSEVPQNLSASRPQDRQFILSSKKLLLSDSGFYLCAWSVGGFQETQYFGPGTRLLVL.

The V and J genes are TRBV19 and TRBJ2-1; no firm D call. The V gene lost 8 bases and the J gene lost 3 bases, with 17 bases spanning the gap. Germline CDR1 and CDR2: LNHDA and SQIVND (reference sequence). The CDR3 is 15 residues long. The CDR3, as DNA: TGTGCCAGTCGCCCCGGGCTCCCGGGCTACAATGAGCAGTTCTTC. It encodes CASRPGLPGYNEQFF. The full variable domain, rest sourced from reference TRBV19 and TRBJ2-1, is DGGITQSPKYLFRKEGQNVTLSCEQNLNHDAMYWYRQDPGQGLRLIYYSQIVNDFQKGDIAEGYSVSREKKESFPLTVTSAQKNPTAFYLCASRPGLPGYNEQFFGPGTRLTVL.

This chain links TRBV4-1 with TRBJ2-1; unclear D gene. Germline values: CDR1 MGHRA, CDR2 YSYEKL. The ends were cut back, 0 bases at V and 8 bases at J, with 8 bases in the middle. The CDR3 is made up of 13 amino acids. DNA for the CDR3: TGCGCCAGCAGCCAAGATTCAGGAGATGAGCAGTTCTTC. Protein product: CASSQDSGDEQFF.

The rearrangement links TRBV7-8 to TRBJ2-7; tentative D call: TRBD1 (5 bases). V lost 4 bases and J 2 bases, leaving 12 bases between the germline ends. Germline loops: CDR1 SGHVS, CDR2 FQNEAQ. The CDR3 covers 14 residues. In DNA form, the CDR3 reads TGTGCCAGCAGCTCCTTGACAGATCCCTACGAGCAGTACTTC. Its protein product is CASSSLTDPYEQYF.

This clone is a singleton in its sample. V usage is TRBV30 and J usage is TRBJ1-1; a possible D gene is TRBD1 (6 bases). V dropped 4 bases and J dropped 7 bases, with 19 bases sitting between them. Germline V gene lookup returns CDR1 GTSNPN and CDR2 SVGIG (reference sequence). The CDR3 contains 14 residues. The CDR3 DNA sequence: TGTGCCTGGAATCCCGGCCTACGAGGGGGTGAAGCTTTCTTT. This sequence encodes CAWNPGLRGGEAFF.

The chain combines TRBV7-9 with TRBJ2-2, with TRBD1 identical over 10 bases. This CDR3 spans 17 amino acids. Per germline, CDR1 SEHNR and CDR2 FQNEAQ (reference sequence). The J segment lost 5 bases and the V segment lost 3 bases, leaving 9 bases of the junction unmatched. In DNA form, the CDR3 reads TGTGCCAGCAGCTTTCGTCCGGGACAGGGGTCAACCGGGGAGCTGTTTTTT. This sequence encodes CASSFRPGQGSTGELFF.

This chain joins TRBV29-1 and TRBJ1-4; 10 bases agree with TRBD1. This CDR3 has 13 amino acids. The germline gives CDR1 SQVTM, CDR2 ANQGSEA. The V segment lost 7 bases and the J segment 5 bases; nucleotides outside the gene matches: 4. CDR3 residues: CSGTGGFNEKLFF. The CDR3 nucleotides read TGCAGCGGGACAGGGGGTTTCAATGAAAAACTGTTTTTT.

J is TRBJ2-5 and V is TRBV15; 7 nucleotides agree with TRBD2. The germline gives CDR1 LNHNV, CDR2 YYDKDF (reference sequence). CDR3 length: 14 amino acids. With 5 bases clipped from V and 1 base from J, the junction kept 4 bases outside the gene matches. The CDR3, as DNA: TGTGCCACCAGCTCTACTAGCGTCCAAGAGACCCAGTACTTC. Translation: CATSSTSVQETQYF.

The chain carries TRBV3-1 (or the pseudogene TRBV3-2) and TRBJ2-5; 7 positions agree with TRBD1. This CDR3 is 13 amino acids long. Trimming cost V 0 bases and J 7 bases; bases outside gene matches: 2. Per the germline V gene, CDR1 is LGHDT and CDR2 is YNNKEL (reference sequence). CDR3 protein: CASSQEGGGTQYF. CDR3 nucleotides: TGTGCCAGCAGCCAAGAAGGGGGCGGGACCCAGTACTTC.

This chain joins TRBV7-8 and TRBJ1-1; D is perhaps TRBD1 (6 bases). Germline assignment: CDR1 SGHVS and CDR2 FQNEAQ. The CDR3 runs 14 residues. V lost 6 bases and J lost 11, with 22 bases in between. The CDR3 DNA reads TGTGCCAGCAGTTCATGGGCAGGGGAGGATGAGGCTTTCTTT. This translates into CASSSWAGEDEAFF.

CDR3 loop: CASSYLGAGQPQHF. CDR3 nucleotide sequence: TGTGCCAGCAGTTACTTGGGGGCAGGGCAGCCCCAGCATTTT. This chain joins TRBV6-5 and TRBJ1-5; D is perhaps TRBD1 (6 bases). The CDR3 totals 14 residues. The germline CDR1 and CDR2 sequences are MNHEY and SVGAGI. V lost 1 base, J lost 7 bases, and 11 bases lay in between.

The CDR3 bases are TGTGCCAGCAGCTTACTCCGGGGGGGGGCTGAAGCTTTCTTT. It codes for CASSLLRGGAEAFF. This rearrangement joins TRBV11-2 to TRBJ1-1; D is possibly TRBD1 (5 bases). Per the germline V gene, CDR1 is SGHAT and CDR2 is FQNNGV. CDR3 length: 14 residues. V dropped 2 bases and J dropped 6 bases, with 13 bases sitting between them.

Remarks on this clone: At one boundary the junction diverges from the germline segment, which might be a read error. The V call is TRBV2, the J call TRBJ1-5; D is possibly TRBD1 (6 bases). Germline-derived CDR1 and CDR2 are SNHLY and FYNNEI. This CDR3 is built from 15 residues. The CDR3 coding sequence is TGTGCCAGCAGTGGGTCCCCGGGGGGCGGTCAGGCCCAGCATTTT. Translating it yields CASSGSPGGGQAQHF.

This clone appeared once. The rearrangement joins TRBV6-6 to TRBJ2-3; no reliable D call. The CDR3 loop spans 13 amino acids. CDR1 is MNHNY, CDR2 SVGAGI, per germline (reference sequence). V was trimmed by 11 bases and J by 0 bases, leaving 12 bases between them. The CDR3 region is CACLEASTDTQYF. DNA for the CDR3: TGTGCCTGCCTAGAGGCCAGCACAGATACGCAGTATTTT.